This T cell receptor beta chain was sequenced in a study of shared clonotypes between healthy human individuals. Of note for this clone: What it binds is unknown.

Terminally differentiated effector memory CD45RA+ cells were excluded from the naive CD8 cells, which were CD45RO-negative and positively selected for CCR7. Free of recent acute infections or vaccinations, the donors were healthy HIV-negative adults. For sorted subsets, approximately 0.2 ug DNA per replicate equaled 30,000 or so T cell genomes. Libraries were prepared by immunoSEQ multiplex PCR; TCRdb keeps only in-frame clonotypes and omits some of them. Here the sample spans under 2,000,000 clones, about 95% being singletons. Germline loops: CDR1 MNHEY, CDR2 SMNVEV (reference sequence). The CDR3 is made up of 13 amino acids. The V end lost 6 bases, the J end lost 5 bases, and 13 bases lay between the germline ends. General observations from the study: Sharing across several donors was seen in around 5.1% of naive CD4 clonotypes.

This TCR derives from a man aged 18 to 35 in good health. Sequenced material: naive CD8+ T cells sorted from blood. The chain couples TRBV27 to TRBJ2-5; tentatively, D is TRBD1 or TRBD2 (5 bases each). CDR3 region: CASSYLEGETQYF. The CDR3 DNA follows: TGTGCCAGCAGCTACCTCGAGGGGGAGACCCAGTACTTC.